These 26 T cell receptor beta chains were all obtained from the same sample, sequenced in a study of cytomegalovirus exposure and HLA in healthy donors. The table came from immunoSEQ multiplex PCR; TCRdb's copy has only in-frame clones and leaves some out. The table has under 300,000 clones, approximately 86% seen once. Sequenced material: PBMCs. These receptors were collected from a woman aged 25-40 years in good health and CMV-seropositive.

This chain joins TRBV5-8 and TRBJ2-7; no definite D call. The germline V gene encodes CDR1 SGHTS and CDR2 YDEGEE. Trimming left V 1 base short and J 6 bases short, with 8 bases between. CDR3 length: 12 residues. This CDR3 is CASSLSPAEQYF. The CDR3 DNA reads as TGTGCCAGCAGCTTGAGCCCCGCCGAGCAGTACTTC.

V is TRBV6-1 and J is TRBJ2-1; 8 bases are shared with TRBD2. Germline V CDR1 and CDR2: MNHNS, SASEGT. The CDR3 length is 14 residues. The V gene end was trimmed by 5 bases and the J gene end by 0 bases; junction bases not matched to a gene: 0. The CDR3 loop is CASSSGSSYNEQFF. CDR3 sequence (DNA): TGTGCCAGCAGTAGCGGGAGCTCCTACAATGAGCAGTTCTTC.

J is TRBJ2-4 and V is TRBV25-1; TRBD1 agrees at 7 bases. J gave up 6 bases and V 3 bases, and 5 bases lay outside the gene matches. Germline CDR1 reads MGHDK; CDR2 reads SYGVNS. The CDR3 runs to 14 residues. This CDR3 is CASSDPGQRNIQYF. Written as DNA, the CDR3 is TGTGCCAGCAGTGACCCGGGACAGCGAAACATTCAGTACTTC.

The V call is TRBV19, the J call TRBJ2-3; 7 nucleotides agree with TRBD2. The germline gives CDR1 LNHDA, CDR2 SQIVND (reference sequence). V shed 5 bases, J shed 6 bases, and the junction held 11 bases outside the gene matches. The CDR3 consists of 15 residues. CDR3 DNA sequence: TGTGCCAGTAGTCTGGCGGGAGCTTCCGGCGATACGCAGTATTTT. It encodes CASSLAGASGDTQYF.

J is TRBJ2-3 and V is TRBV27, with 7 bases lining up with TRBD2. The CDR3 totals 14 residues. The germline V gene has CDR1 MNHEY and CDR2 SMNVEV (reference sequence). Germline trimming cut 5 bases from V and 1 base from J; bases unmatched to any gene: 3. The CDR3 sequence is CASSDREGTDTQYF. The DNA of the CDR3 is TGTGCCAGCAGTGACCGGGAGGGCACAGATACGCAGTATTTT.

The chain employs TRBV6-5 and TRBJ2-7, with 8 bases matching TRBD2. The CDR3 extends over 15 amino acids. Germline CDR1 MNHEY, CDR2 SVGAGI. V lost 2 bases to trimming and J lost 4 bases; unmatched junction nucleotides: 7. The CDR3 here is CASSYGGAGAYEQYF. The CDR3 bases are TGTGCCAGCAGTTACGGAGGAGCGGGAGCGTACGAGCAGTACTTC.

This chain uses TRBV27 with TRBJ1-4; 7 bases agree with TRBD1. This CDR3 has 13 amino acids. The junction had 5 bases not matched to a gene; V was cut back by 10 bases and J by 3 bases. Germline V lookup: CDR1 MNHEY, CDR2 SMNVEV (reference sequence). The CDR3 DNA sequence: TGTGCCACCAGGGACAGACCTAATGAAAAACTGTTTTTT. Its protein product is CATRDRPNEKLFF.

This chain uses TRBV9 with TRBJ1-4; TRBD1 matches at 8 bases. Germline V CDR1 and CDR2: SGDLS, YYNGEE. V gave up 3 bases and J gave up 2 bases; unmatched junction bases: 12. The CDR3 covers 18 residues. CDR3 DNA: TGTGCCAGCAGCGCCGGGACAGGTCTCTTTAGGACTAATGAAAAACTGTTTTTT. Its protein is CASSAGTGLFRTNEKLFF.

The V and J genes are TRBV4-1 and TRBJ1-5; D remains unclear. CDR3 length equals 13 residues. CDR1 MGHRA and CDR2 YSYEKL come from the germline V gene. The V end lost 0 bases, the J end lost 7 bases, and 7 bases lay between the germline ends. The CDR3, as DNA: TGCGCCAGCAGCCAAGAACTGCGACAGCCCCAGCATTTT. Amino acids: CASSQELRQPQHF.

This chain links TRBV5-1 with TRBJ1-4, with D hard to call. Germline V CDR1 and CDR2: SGHRS, YFSETQ. Deletions cut 4 bases from V and 7 bases from J, with 14 bases between. The CDR3 runs to 14 residues. The CDR3 nucleotides are TGCGCCAGCAGCAGGACCACGGCGGGTGAAAAACTGTTTTTT. Encoded protein: CASSRTTAGEKLFF.

The chain has TRBV4-2 and TRBJ2-1; D unclear. V lost 4 bases, J lost 9 bases, and 7 bases lay in between. This CDR3 is built from 11 residues. Germline V gene lookup returns CDR1 LGHNA and CDR2 YNFKEQ. CDR3 residues: CASSLGSEQFF. The CDR3 coding sequence is TGTGCCAGCAGCCTTGGTAGTGAGCAGTTCTTC.

This clone was seen just once. V gene TRBV6-6 combines with J gene TRBJ2-5, with 9 bases fitting TRBD1. The V and J ends lost 8 bases and 4 bases, in that order; junction bases with no gene match: 8. Germline loops: CDR1 MNHNY, CDR2 SVGAGI (reference sequence). The CDR3 covers 14 residues. CDR3 in DNA: TGTGCCAGCTCGTCGGGACAGGGCTTAGAGACCCAGTACTTC. Translated: CASSSGQGLETQYF.

The chain combines TRBV6-4 with TRBJ2-1, with 11 nucleotides matching TRBD2. Trimming removed 2 bases from V and 4 bases from J; junction bases left unmatched: 7. Per germline, CDR1 MRHNA and CDR2 SNTAGT. This CDR3 comprises 17 residues. The CDR3 loop is CASSDTPGTSGYNEQFF. CDR3 nucleotides: TGTGCCAGCAGTGACACTCCCGGGACTAGCGGATACAATGAGCAGTTCTTC.

The CDR3 loop is CASSERGPWTGGNTIYF. In nucleotides, the CDR3 is TGTGCCAGCAGTGAACGGGGCCCATGGACAGGCGGAAACACCATATATTTT. V gene TRBV6-1 combines with J gene TRBJ1-3; 7 positions agree with TRBD1. Per the germline V gene, CDR1 is MNHNS and CDR2 is SASEGT. V lost 2 bases and J lost 4; bases outside the gene matches: 11. The CDR3 is 17 residues long.

The rearrangement links TRBV30 to TRBJ1-1; tentatively, D is TRBD1 (5 bases). The CDR3 length is 12 residues. Trimming took off 5 bases at V and 4 bases at J, with 11 bases between the two ends. Germline V CDR1 and CDR2: GTSNPN, SVGIG (reference sequence). This chain's CDR3 is CAWGGLATEAFF. CDR3 DNA sequence: TGTGCCTGGGGGGGGTTAGCCACTGAAGCTTTCTTT.

The V call is TRBV28, the J call TRBJ2-1; 7 positions agree with TRBD1. Losses at the gene ends were 8 bases for V and 6 bases for J; bases not matched to a gene: 7. This CDR3 is built from 13 residues. The germline V gene encodes CDR1 MDHEN and CDR2 SYDVKM. The chain's CDR3 is CASSYRGPNEQFF. The CDR3 bases are TGTGCCAGCTCCTACAGGGGACCCAATGAGCAGTTCTTC. The whole variable domain, filled in from reference TRBV28 and TRBJ2-1, reads DVKVTQSSRYLVKRTGEKVFLECVQDMDHENMFWYRQDPGLGLRLIYFSYDVKMKEKGDIPEGYSVSREKKERFSLILESASTNQTSMYLCASSYRGPNEQFFGPGTRLTVL.

The chain is built from TRBV19 and TRBJ2-1, with TRBD2 matching over 13 bases. Trimming removed 5 bases from V and 5 bases from J; junction bases left unmatched: 6. Per the germline V gene, CDR1 is LNHDA and CDR2 is SQIVND (reference sequence). The length of the CDR3 is 16 residues. CDR3 loop: CASSPRTSGSNNEQFF. For the CDR3, the DNA is TGTGCCAGTAGTCCGCGGACTAGCGGGAGCAACAATGAGCAGTTCTTC. Full variable domain (outside the CDR3, taken from reference TRBV19 and TRBJ2-1): DGGITQSPKYLFRKEGQNVTLSCEQNLNHDAMYWYRQDPGQGLRLIYYSQIVNDFQKGDIAEGYSVSREKKESFPLTVTSAQKNPTAFYLCASSPRTSGSNNEQFFGPGTRLTVL.

This clone came up a few times. The chain joins TRBV27 to TRBJ1-5; 7 bases match TRBD1. V was clipped by 6 bases and J by 4 bases; unmatched bases: 3. CDR1 and CDR2 from the germline V gene are MNHEY and SMNVEV (reference sequence). The CDR3 sequence is 13 residues long. This chain's CDR3 is CASRGTANQPQHF. The CDR3 DNA sequence: TGTGCCAGCAGGGGGACAGCAAATCAGCCCCAGCATTTT.

The chain recombines TRBV11-3 with TRBJ2-1, with TRBD2 matching 7 bases. CDR1 is SGHNT and CDR2 is YENEEA in the germline V gene. The ends lost 3 bases at V and 6 bases at J; junction bases unmatched: 20. The length of the CDR3 is 19 residues. CDR3 nucleotides: TGTGCCAGCAGCTTGGAATCCCCGCGTCTAGTCTGGGGGGGCAATGAGCAGTTCTTC. As protein: CASSLESPRLVWGGNEQFF.

The chain links TRBV28 to TRBJ1-2; D unclear. V dropped 7 bases and J dropped 4 bases, with 13 bases sitting between them. The CDR3 runs 13 residues. The germline V gene encodes CDR1 MDHEN and CDR2 SYDVKM. CDR3 coding DNA: TGTGCCAGCACCACACGCTCCATCTATGGCTACACCTTC. It codes for CASTTRSIYGYTF.

V gene TRBV27 combines with J gene TRBJ2-1, with 11 positions matching TRBD2. Germline V gene data show CDR1 as MNHEY and CDR2 as SMNVEV (reference sequence). CDR3 length equals 19 residues. V lost 5 bases, J lost 5 bases, and 17 bases stayed unmatched. CDR3 bases: TGTGCCAGCAGTCAAATCGGGTTAGCGGGAGGGCATAGCGACAATGAGCAGTTCTTC. This codes for CASSQIGLAGGHSDNEQFF.

The chain joins TRBV19 to TRBJ2-6, with 8 bases that match TRBD1. Germline lookup yields CDR1 LNHDA and CDR2 SQIVND (reference sequence). J lost 4 bases, V lost 3 bases, and 11 bases had no gene match. CDR3 length: 18 residues. The CDR3, as DNA: TGTGCCAGTAGTATTCGTGCAGGGGGCGCGAGGGGGGCCAACGTCCTGACTTTC. Protein: CASSIRAGGARGANVLTF.

This sequence joins TRBV27 and TRBJ2-7; 8 bases map to TRBD2. In germline, CDR1 is MNHEY, CDR2 SMNVEV (reference sequence). The CDR3 length is 17 residues. J gave up 3 bases and V 6 bases, and 16 bases lay outside the gene matches. The CDR3 DNA follows: TGTGCCAGCAGCCCCGGGGGGGGCTGGGGGGTTTACTACGAGCAGTACTTC. Translation gives CASSPGGGWGVYYEQYF.

This clone was detected once. The chain couples TRBV2 to TRBJ1-1; TRBD1 agrees at 7 bases. Germline CDR1 is SNHLY and CDR2 is FYNNEI. Trimming removed 10 bases from V and 1 base from J; junction bases left unmatched: 6. The CDR3 consists of 13 residues. The CDR3 sequence: CATLQGTNTEAFF. The CDR3 region has the DNA TGTGCCACACTACAGGGGACGAACACTGAAGCTTTCTTT.

The chain links TRBV6-5 to TRBJ1-2; possibly TRBD1 for D (5 bases). The ends were cut back, 3 bases at V and 6 bases at J, with 11 bases in the middle. Germline V gives CDR1 MNHEY, CDR2 SVGAGI. The CDR3 is made up of 13 amino acids. The CDR3 DNA follows: TGTGCCAGCAGTTATTTAGGAGGGGATGGCTACACCTTC. The encoded protein is CASSYLGGDGYTF.

The chain links TRBV19 to TRBJ1-5, with TRBD1 matching 7 bases. CDR3 length equals 15 residues. CDR1 is LNHDA and CDR2 is SQIVND in the germline V gene (reference sequence). The trim removed 6 bases at V and 5 bases at J, leaving 10 bases unmatched. The CDR3 spells CASRRGGQKDQPQHF. The CDR3, as DNA: TGTGCCAGTAGGCGAGGGGGACAGAAAGATCAGCCCCAGCATTTT. Full variable domain (outside the CDR3, taken from reference TRBV19 and TRBJ1-5): DGGITQSPKYLFRKEGQNVTLSCEQNLNHDAMYWYRQDPGQGLRLIYYSQIVNDFQKGDIAEGYSVSREKKESFPLTVTSAQKNPTAFYLCASRRGGQKDQPQHFGDGTRLSIL.